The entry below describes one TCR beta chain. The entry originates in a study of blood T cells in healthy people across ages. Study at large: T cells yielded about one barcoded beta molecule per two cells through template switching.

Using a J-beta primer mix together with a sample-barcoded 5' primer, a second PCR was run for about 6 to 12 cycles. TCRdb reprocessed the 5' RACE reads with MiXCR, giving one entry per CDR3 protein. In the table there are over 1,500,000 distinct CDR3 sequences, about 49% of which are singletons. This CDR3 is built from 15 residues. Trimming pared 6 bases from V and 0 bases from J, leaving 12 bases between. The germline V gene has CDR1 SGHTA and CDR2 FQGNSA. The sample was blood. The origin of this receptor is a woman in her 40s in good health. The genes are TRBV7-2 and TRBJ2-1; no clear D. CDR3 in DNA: TGTGCCAGCAGGTCCTTGGGTTTCTCCTACAATGAGCAGTTCTTC. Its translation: CASRSLGFSYNEQFF.